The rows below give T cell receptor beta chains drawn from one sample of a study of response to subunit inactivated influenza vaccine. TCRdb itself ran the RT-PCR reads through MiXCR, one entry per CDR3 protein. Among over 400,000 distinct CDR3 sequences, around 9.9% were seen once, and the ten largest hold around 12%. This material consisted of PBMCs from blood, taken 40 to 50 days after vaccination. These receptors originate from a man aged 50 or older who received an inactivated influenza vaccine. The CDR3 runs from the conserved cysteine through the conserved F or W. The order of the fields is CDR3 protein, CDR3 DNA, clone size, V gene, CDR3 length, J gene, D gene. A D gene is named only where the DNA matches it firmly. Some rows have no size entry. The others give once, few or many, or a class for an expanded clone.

CASSQQAGDITKNIQYF,TGTGCCAGCAGCCAACAAGCAGGAGATATAACCAAAAACATTCAGTACTTC,-,TRBV6-2/TRBV6-3,17,TRBJ2-4,-
CASSLYYMNTEAFF,TGTGCCAGCAGCTTATACTACATGAACACTGAAGCTTTCTTT,-,TRBV7-2,14,TRBJ1-1,-
CASSYSTGGHGYTF,TGTGCCAGCAGTTACTCGACGGGGGGACATGGCTACACCTTC,few,TRBV6-5,14,TRBJ1-2,-
CASTQEGAGRNSPLHF,TGTGCCAGCACCCAGGAGGGGGCGGGTCGCAATTCACCCCTCCACTTT,few,TRBV2,16,TRBJ1-6,TRBD1
CASSLLAGNGETQYF,TGTGCTAGCAGCTTATTAGCGGGGAACGGGGAGACCCAGTACTTC,-,TRBV7-7,15,TRBJ2-5,TRBD2
CASSPPTVDTQYF,TGTGCCAGCAGCCCTCCGACGGTGGATACGCAGTATTTT,-,TRBV3-1,13,TRBJ2-3,-
CASSEAGSGRRQETQYF,TGTGCCAGCAGTGAAGCTGGGAGCGGGAGGCGCCAAGAGACCCAGTACTTC,-,TRBV2,17,TRBJ2-5,TRBD2
CAWQIRGASEKLFF,TGTGCCTGGCAGATCAGGGGGGCGAGTGAAAAACTGTTTTTT,few,TRBV30,14,TRBJ1-4,TRBD1
CSTSARAGGTDTQYF,TGCAGCACTTCGGCCCGGGCGGGAGGCACAGATACGCAGTATTTT,few,TRBV29-1,15,TRBJ2-3,TRBD2
CASSGGRALYEQFF,TGTGCCAGCAGTGGCGGGAGGGCCTTATATGAGCAGTTCTTC,few,TRBV27,14,TRBJ2-1,TRBD2
CASGRATNQPQHF,TGTGCCAGCGGCCGGGCAACTAATCAGCCCCAGCATTTT,-,TRBV6-2/TRBV6-3,13,TRBJ1-5,-
CASSQEINRNSYNEQFF,TGTGCCAGCAGCCAAGAGATTAACAGAAACTCCTACAATGAGCAGTTCTTC,-,TRBV4-2,17,TRBJ2-1,-
CASTPTWFADTQYF,TGTGCCAGCACCCCGACCTGGTTTGCAGATACGCAGTATTTT,few,TRBV7-2,14,TRBJ2-3,-
CASSPGERNWGYTF,TGTGCCAGCTCCCCCGGAGAACGTAATTGGGGCTACACCTTC,-,TRBV18,14,TRBJ1-2,-
CASSEPMDTQYF,TGCGCCAGCAGTGAGCCTATGGATACGCAGTATTTT,-,TRBV10-1,12,TRBJ2-3,-
CASSLGRAAGYGYTF,TGTGCCAGCAGCTTAGGGAGGGCGGCGGGCTATGGCTACACCTTC,few,TRBV11-2,15,TRBJ1-2,-
CASSYMGALGKPPAYGYTF,TGTGCCAGCAGTTACATGGGGGCGCTCGGGAAACCGCCGGCCTATGGCTACACCTTC,-,TRBV6-2/TRBV6-3,19,TRBJ1-2,-
CASSAGTGHPVGKTYEQYF,TGTGCCAGCAGCGCCGGGACAGGACATCCAGTTGGTAAGACCTACGAGCAGTACTTC,-,TRBV9,19,TRBJ2-7,TRBD1
CASSGREMSSEQFF,TGTGCCAGCAGTGGGCGGGAGATGAGTTCTGAGCAGTTCTTC,few,TRBV25-1,14,TRBJ2-1,TRBD2
CASSQDWGADTQYF,TGCGCCAGCAGCCAAGATTGGGGGGCAGATACGCAGTATTTT,-,TRBV4-3,14,TRBJ2-3,-
CASRTSTPDTQYF,TGTGCCTCCCGGACAAGTACTCCAGATACGCAGTATTTT,few,TRBV28,13,TRBJ2-3,-
CASSRGPLTQPQHF,TGCGCCAGCAGTCGGGGTCCCCTGACTCAGCCCCAGCATTTT,many,TRBV5-1,14,TRBJ1-5,-
CASSQLNLPLSIQYF,TGCGCCAGCAGCCAACTCAACCTCCCCCTAAGCATTCAGTACTTC,-,TRBV4-1,15,TRBJ2-4,-
CASSSLASTDTQYF,TGTGCCAGCAGTTCTTTAGCTAGCACAGATACGCAGTATTTT,many,TRBV27,14,TRBJ2-3,-
CASSRRQGQGTSNEQFF,TGCGCCAGCAGCCGCAGGCAGGGACAGGGGACGAGCAATGAGCAGTTCTTC,few,TRBV4-1,17,TRBJ2-1,TRBD1
CASTSGTGYTGELFF,TGTGCCAGCACCTCCGGGACAGGGTACACCGGGGAGCTGTTTTTT,-,TRBV2,15,TRBJ2-2,TRBD1
CSARVPFPGQGAYNEQFF,TGCAGTGCTAGAGTTCCGTTCCCGGGACAGGGGGCCTACAATGAGCAGTTCTTC,few,TRBV20-1,18,TRBJ2-1,TRBD1
CASSSWESDTIYF,TGTGCCAGCAGTTCGTGGGAGTCGGACACCATATATTTT,few,TRBV27,13,TRBJ1-3,-
CASGQVGDEKLFF,TGCGCCAGCGGACAGGTTGGAGATGAAAAACTGTTTTTT,many,TRBV5-1,13,TRBJ1-4,TRBD1
CSARAPGALNQPQHF,TGCAGTGCTAGAGCCCCAGGGGCTCTGAATCAGCCCCAGCATTTT,few,TRBV20-1,15,TRBJ1-5,-
CASDRGRLNTEAFF,TGTGCCAGCGATAGGGGCCGGCTGAACACTGAAGCTTTCTTT,few,TRBV5-8,14,TRBJ1-1,-
CSARERGSNTGELFF,TGCAGTGCTAGAGAGAGGGGATCGAACACCGGGGAGCTGTTTTTT,many,TRBV20-1,15,TRBJ2-2,-
CASSLRPTDTQYF,TGTGCCAGCAGCCTTAGACCGACAGATACGCAGTATTTT,many,TRBV6-1,13,TRBJ2-3,-
CASSQGFRGPLTEAFF,TGCGCCAGCAGCCAAGGATTTAGGGGGCCTCTTACTGAAGCTTTCTTT,-,TRBV4-1,16,TRBJ1-1,TRBD1
CASSVGQVQGEQFF,TGTGCCAGCAGCGTAGGACAGGTGCAGGGTGAGCAGTTCTTC,-,TRBV9,14,TRBJ2-1,-
CASSVDRVRYGNTIYF,TGTGCCAGCAGCGTGGACAGGGTTAGATATGGAAACACCATATATTTT,few,TRBV7-2,16,TRBJ1-3,TRBD1
CASNSQGSYEQYF,TGTGCCAGCAATTCACAAGGGTCCTACGAGCAGTACTTC,many,TRBV25-1,13,TRBJ2-7,-